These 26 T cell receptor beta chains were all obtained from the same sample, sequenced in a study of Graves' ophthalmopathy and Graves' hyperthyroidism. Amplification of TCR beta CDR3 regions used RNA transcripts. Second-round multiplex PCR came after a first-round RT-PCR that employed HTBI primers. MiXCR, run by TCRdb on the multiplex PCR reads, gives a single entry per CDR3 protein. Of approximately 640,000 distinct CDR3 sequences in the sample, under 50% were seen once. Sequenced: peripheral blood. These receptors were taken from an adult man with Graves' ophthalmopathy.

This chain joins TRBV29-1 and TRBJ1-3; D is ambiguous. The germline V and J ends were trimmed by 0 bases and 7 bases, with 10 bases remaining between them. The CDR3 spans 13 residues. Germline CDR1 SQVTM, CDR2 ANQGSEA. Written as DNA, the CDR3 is TGCAGCGTTGAAGATGGGAGGGTGAACACCATATATTTT. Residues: CSVEDGRVNTIYF.

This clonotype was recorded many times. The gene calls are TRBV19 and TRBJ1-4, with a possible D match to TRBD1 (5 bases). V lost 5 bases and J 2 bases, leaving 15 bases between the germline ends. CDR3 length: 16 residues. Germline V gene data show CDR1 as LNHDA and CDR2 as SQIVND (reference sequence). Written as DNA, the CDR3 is TGTGCCAGTAGTCCTTTTCATCGGGGCACTAATGAAAAACTGTTTTTT. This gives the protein CASSPFHRGTNEKLFF.

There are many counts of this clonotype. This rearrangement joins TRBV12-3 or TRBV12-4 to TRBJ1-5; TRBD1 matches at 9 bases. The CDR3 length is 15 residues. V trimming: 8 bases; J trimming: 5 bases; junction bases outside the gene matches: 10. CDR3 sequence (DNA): TGTGCCAGCGCCGTTACAGGGGGCTATCATCAGCCCCAGCATTTT. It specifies CASAVTGGYHQPQHF.

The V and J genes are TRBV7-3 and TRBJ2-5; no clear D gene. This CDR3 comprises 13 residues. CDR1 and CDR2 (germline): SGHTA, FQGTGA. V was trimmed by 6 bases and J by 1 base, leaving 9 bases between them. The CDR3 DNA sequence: TGTGCCAGCAGTCCGACCCCCCAAGAGACCCAGTACTTC. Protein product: CASSPTPQETQYF.

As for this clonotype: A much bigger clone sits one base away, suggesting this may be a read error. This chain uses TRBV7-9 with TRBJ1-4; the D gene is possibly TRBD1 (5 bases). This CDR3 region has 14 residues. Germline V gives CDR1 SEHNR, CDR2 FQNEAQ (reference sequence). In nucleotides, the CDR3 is TGTGTCAGCAGCTTCGGCAGGGCGGGAGAAAAACTGTTTTTT. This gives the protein CVSSFGRAGEKLFF.

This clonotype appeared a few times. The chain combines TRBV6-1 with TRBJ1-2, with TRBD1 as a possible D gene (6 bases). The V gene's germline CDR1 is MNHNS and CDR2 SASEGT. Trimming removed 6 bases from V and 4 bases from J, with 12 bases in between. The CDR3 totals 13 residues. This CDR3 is CASSQQDSYGYTF. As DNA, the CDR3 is TGTGCCAGCAGCCAACAGGACAGCTATGGCTACACCTTC.

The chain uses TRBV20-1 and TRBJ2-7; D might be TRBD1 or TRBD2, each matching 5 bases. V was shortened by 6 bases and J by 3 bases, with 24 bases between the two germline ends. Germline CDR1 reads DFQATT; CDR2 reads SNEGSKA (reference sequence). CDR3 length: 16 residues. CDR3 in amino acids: CSATGPGTTTDYEQYF. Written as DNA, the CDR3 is TGCAGTGCCACGGGCCCGGGGACCACGACGGACTACGAGCAGTACTTC.

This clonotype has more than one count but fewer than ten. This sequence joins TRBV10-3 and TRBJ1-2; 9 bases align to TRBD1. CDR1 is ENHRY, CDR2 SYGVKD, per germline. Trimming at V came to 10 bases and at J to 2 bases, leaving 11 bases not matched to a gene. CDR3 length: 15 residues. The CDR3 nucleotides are TGTGCCAGCAGAAAACCCGGGACAGGGAACTATGGCTACACCTTC. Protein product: CASRKPGTGNYGYTF.

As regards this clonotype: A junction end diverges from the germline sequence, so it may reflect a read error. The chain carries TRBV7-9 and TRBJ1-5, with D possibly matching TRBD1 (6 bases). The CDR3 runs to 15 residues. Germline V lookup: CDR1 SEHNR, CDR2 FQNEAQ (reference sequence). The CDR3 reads CASSQTTGINQPQHF. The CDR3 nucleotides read TGCGCCAGCAGCCAAACGACAGGCATAAATCAGCCCCAGCATTTT.

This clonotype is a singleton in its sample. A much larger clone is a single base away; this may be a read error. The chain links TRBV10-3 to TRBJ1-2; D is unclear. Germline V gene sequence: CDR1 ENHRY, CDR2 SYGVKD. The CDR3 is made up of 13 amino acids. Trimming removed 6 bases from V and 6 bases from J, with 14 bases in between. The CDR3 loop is CAISKAPIDGYTF. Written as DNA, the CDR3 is TGTGCCATCAGCAAGGCGCCGATCGATGGCTACACCTTC.

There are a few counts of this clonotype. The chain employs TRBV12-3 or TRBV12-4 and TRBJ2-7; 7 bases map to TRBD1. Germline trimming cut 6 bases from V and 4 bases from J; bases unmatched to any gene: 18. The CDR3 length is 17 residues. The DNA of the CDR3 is TGTGCCAGCAGCCAAGACCCAACACAGGGGTCCGGGTACGAGCAGTACTTC. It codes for CASSQDPTQGSGYEQYF.

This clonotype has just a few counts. CDR3 DNA: TGCGCCAGCAGCCAACTACCCTTGAACGAGCAGTACTTC. Translation: CASSQLPLNEQYF. The rearrangement uses TRBV4-1 and TRBJ2-7; no clear D gene. Trimming took off 2 bases at V and 5 bases at J, with 10 bases between the two ends. The CDR3 sequence is 13 residues long. Germline assignment: CDR1 MGHRA and CDR2 YSYEKL.

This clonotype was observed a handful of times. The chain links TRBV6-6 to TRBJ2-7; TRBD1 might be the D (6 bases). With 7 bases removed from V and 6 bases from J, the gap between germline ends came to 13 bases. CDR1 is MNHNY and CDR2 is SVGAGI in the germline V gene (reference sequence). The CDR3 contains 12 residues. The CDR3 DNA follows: TGTGCCAGCATTAACAGGGCTCGCGAGCAGTACTTC. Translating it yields CASINRAREQYF.

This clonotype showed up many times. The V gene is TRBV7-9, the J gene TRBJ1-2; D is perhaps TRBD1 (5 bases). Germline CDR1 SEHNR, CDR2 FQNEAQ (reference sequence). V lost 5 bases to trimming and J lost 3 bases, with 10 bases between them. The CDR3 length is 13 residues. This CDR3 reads CASSPRDYYGYTF. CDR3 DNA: TGTGCCAGCAGCCCCCGGGACTACTATGGCTACACCTTC.

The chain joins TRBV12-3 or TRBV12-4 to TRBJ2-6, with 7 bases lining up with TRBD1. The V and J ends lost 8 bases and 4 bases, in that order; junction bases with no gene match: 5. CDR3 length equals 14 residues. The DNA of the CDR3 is TGTGCCAGCGCACGGGGACAGGGGGCCAACGTCCTGACTTTC. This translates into CASARGQGANVLTF.

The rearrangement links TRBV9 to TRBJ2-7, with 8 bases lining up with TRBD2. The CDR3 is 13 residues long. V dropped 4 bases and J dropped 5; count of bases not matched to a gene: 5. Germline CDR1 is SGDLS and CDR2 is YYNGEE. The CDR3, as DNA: TGTGCCAGCAGCCCCGGGAGGGCCCACGAGCAGTACTTC. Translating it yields CASSPGRAHEQYF.

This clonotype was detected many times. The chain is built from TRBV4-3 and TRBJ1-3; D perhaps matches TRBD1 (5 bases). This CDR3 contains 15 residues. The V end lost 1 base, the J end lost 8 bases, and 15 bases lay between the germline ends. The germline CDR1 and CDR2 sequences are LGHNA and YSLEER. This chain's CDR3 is CASSQVGTGEHTIYF. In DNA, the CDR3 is TGCGCCAGCAGCCAAGTAGGTACAGGAGAACACACCATATATTTT.

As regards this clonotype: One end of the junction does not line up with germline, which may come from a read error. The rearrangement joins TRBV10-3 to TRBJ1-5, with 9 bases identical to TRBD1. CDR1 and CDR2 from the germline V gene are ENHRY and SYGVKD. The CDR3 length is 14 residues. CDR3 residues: CASSGTGSGQPQHF. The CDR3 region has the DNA TGTGCCAGCAGTGGGACAGGGAGCGGTCAGCCCCAGCATTTT.

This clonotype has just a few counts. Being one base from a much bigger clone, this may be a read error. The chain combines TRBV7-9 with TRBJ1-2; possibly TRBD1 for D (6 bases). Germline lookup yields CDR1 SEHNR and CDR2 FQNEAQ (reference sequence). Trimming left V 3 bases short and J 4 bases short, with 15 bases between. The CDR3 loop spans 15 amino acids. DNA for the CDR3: TGTGCCAGCAGCTTCTCAGGGGACCCCCGCTATGGCTACACCTTC. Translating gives CASSFSGDPRYGYTF.

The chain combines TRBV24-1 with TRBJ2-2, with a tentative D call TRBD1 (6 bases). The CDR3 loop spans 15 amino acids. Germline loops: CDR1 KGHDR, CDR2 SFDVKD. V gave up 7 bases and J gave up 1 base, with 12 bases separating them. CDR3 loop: CATRGTGRNTGELFF. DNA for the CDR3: TGTGCCACCAGAGGTACAGGGCGGAACACCGGGGAGCTGTTTTTT.

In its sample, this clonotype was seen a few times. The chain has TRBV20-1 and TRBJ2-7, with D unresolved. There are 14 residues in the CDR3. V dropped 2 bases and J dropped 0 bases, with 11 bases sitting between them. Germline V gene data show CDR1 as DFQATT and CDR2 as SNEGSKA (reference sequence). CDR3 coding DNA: TGCAGTGCTAGACCGTTGACCAGCTCCTACGAGCAGTACTTC. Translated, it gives CSARPLTSSYEQYF.

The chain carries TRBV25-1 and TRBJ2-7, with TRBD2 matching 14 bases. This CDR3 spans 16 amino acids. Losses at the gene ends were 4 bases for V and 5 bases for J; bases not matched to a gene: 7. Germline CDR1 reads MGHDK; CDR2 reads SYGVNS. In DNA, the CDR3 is TGTGCCAGCAGTGCCGGGACTAGCGGGAGCATCAACGAGCAGTACTTC. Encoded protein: CASSAGTSGSINEQYF.

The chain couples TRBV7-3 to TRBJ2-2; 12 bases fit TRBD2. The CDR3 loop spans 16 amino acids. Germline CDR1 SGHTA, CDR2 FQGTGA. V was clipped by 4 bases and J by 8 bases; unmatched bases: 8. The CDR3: CASSSPSGRARGELFF. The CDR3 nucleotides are TGTGCCAGCAGCTCTCCTAGCGGGAGGGCCAGAGGGGAGCTGTTTTTT.

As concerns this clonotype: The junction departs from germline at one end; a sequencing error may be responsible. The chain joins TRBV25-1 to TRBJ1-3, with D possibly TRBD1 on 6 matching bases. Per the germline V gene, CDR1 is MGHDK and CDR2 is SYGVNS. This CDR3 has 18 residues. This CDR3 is CAGSEFFSGHLSGDTIYF. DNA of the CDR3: TGTGCCGGCAGTGAGTTTTTCTCGGGACACCTCTCTGGAGACACCATATATTTT.

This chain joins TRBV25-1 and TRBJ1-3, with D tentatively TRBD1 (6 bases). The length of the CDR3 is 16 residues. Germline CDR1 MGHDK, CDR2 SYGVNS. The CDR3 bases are TGTGCTAGTGGTTTGGACCGACAGGAAGGTCGAAACACCATATATTTT. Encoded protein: CASGLDRQEGRNTIYF.

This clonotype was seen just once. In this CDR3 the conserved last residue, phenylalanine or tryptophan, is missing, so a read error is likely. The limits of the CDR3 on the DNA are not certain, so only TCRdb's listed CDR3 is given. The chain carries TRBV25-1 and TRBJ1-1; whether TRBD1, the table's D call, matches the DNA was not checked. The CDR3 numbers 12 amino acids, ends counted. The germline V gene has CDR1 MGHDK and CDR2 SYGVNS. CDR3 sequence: CASSEKVKGAFS.